One and the same sample provided the 20 T cell receptor beta chains below, sequenced in a study of blood T cell repertoires in COVID-19. Libraries were prepared by immunoSEQ multiplex PCR; TCRdb keeps only in-frame clonotypes and omits some of them. Found here are 210,000 or so clones, over 80% of them singletons; the top ten hold around 1.3%. Input material: peripheral blood. The receptors were sampled from a woman in her thirties with COVID-19, enrolled during active disease.

The genes are TRBV5-1 and TRBJ2-7; tentatively, D is TRBD1 (6 bases). The CDR3 has 15 residues. V was pared by 0 bases and J by 4 bases, with 14 bases between. Germline CDR1 and CDR2: SGHRS and YFSETQ. CDR3 region: CASSLESGEYYEQYF. CDR3 in DNA: TGCGCCAGCAGCTTGGAGTCAGGGGAATATTACGAGCAGTACTTC. Filled out from reference TRBV5-1 and TRBJ2-7, the complete variable domain reads KAGVTQTPRYLIKTRGQQVTLSCSPISGHRSVSWYQQTPGQGLQFLFEYFSETQRNKGNFPGRFSGRQFSNSRSEMNVSTLELGDSALYLCASSLESGEYYEQYFGPGTRLTVT.

The chain uses TRBV6-5 and TRBJ2-5; 12 bases agree with TRBD1. This CDR3 is 14 amino acids long. The V gene end was trimmed by 7 bases and the J gene end by 4 bases; junction bases not matched to a gene: 4. The germline V gene encodes CDR1 MNHEY and CDR2 SVGAGI. The CDR3, as DNA: TGTGCCAGCACCAGGGACAGGGGGCTAGAGACCCAGTACTTC. Amino acids: CASTRDRGLETQYF.

This clone was seen only a few times. This chain joins TRBV29-1 and TRBJ1-1; D uncertain. CDR1 and CDR2 (germline): SQVTM, ANQGSEA. Trimming took 7 bases from V and 1 from J, leaving 7 bases between them. This CDR3 spans 11 amino acids. CDR3 in amino acids: CSAERNTEAFF. The CDR3 DNA reads TGCAGCGCCGAGCGGAACACTGAAGCTTTCTTT.

Here the CDR3 DNA reads TGTGCCAGCAGTTACGACTTTAGCACAGATACGCAGTATTTT. Amino acid sequence: CASSYDFSTDTQYF. V usage is TRBV6-2 or TRBV6-3 and J usage is TRBJ2-3; no firm D call. The length of the CDR3 is 14 residues. The V gene's germline CDR1 is MNHEY and CDR2 SVGEGT. V shed 2 bases and J shed 0 bases, with 6 bases lying between them.

The CDR3 coding sequence is TGTGCCAGCAGCTTAGGGGAGGGGTACGAGCAGTACTTC. This gives the protein CASSLGEGYEQYF. The gene calls are TRBV11-2 and TRBJ2-7; 7 bases align to TRBD2. This CDR3 spans 13 amino acids. Trimming removed 1 base from V and 4 bases from J; junction bases left unmatched: 1. Germline loops: CDR1 SGHAT, CDR2 FQNNGV.

The rearrangement uses TRBV29-1 and TRBJ2-3; perhaps TRBD1 as D (6 bases). In germline, CDR1 is SQVTM, CDR2 ANQGSEA. The CDR3 runs to 15 residues. With 2 bases removed from V and 4 bases from J, the gap between germline ends came to 16 bases. The CDR3 sequence: CSVEWAGVISDTQYF. The CDR3 DNA sequence: TGCAGCGTTGAATGGGCAGGGGTCATTTCAGATACGCAGTATTTT.

V usage is TRBV18 and J usage is TRBJ1-1; TRBD1 matches at 10 bases. The ends lost 5 bases at V and 6 bases at J; junction bases unmatched: 9. Germline values: CDR1 KGHSH, CDR2 LQKENI. The CDR3 has 15 residues. The chain's CDR3 is CASSTTGGAESEAFF. The CDR3 DNA follows: TGTGCCAGCTCAACGACAGGGGGCGCAGAGTCTGAAGCTTTCTTT.

The V and J genes are TRBV6-6 and TRBJ1-1, with 7 bases aligning to TRBD1. V was pared by 3 bases and J by 2 bases, with 3 bases of the junction left unmatched. Germline V gene lookup returns CDR1 MNHNY and CDR2 SVGAGI (reference sequence). The CDR3 extends over 14 amino acids. CDR3 nucleotides: TGTGCCAGCAGTTATGGGACAGACAACACTGAAGCTTTCTTT. Amino acid sequence: CASSYGTDNTEAFF.

The V call is TRBV14, the J call TRBJ1-4; maybe TRBD1 (5 bases). The CDR3 has 15 residues. The V gene's germline CDR1 is SGHDN and CDR2 FVKESK. V was shortened by 6 bases and J by 2 bases, with 13 bases between the two germline ends. CDR3: CASSRERQTNEKLFF. The DNA of the CDR3 is TGTGCCAGCAGTCGCGAGCGACAGACTAATGAAAAACTGTTTTTT.

The chain carries TRBV7-9 and TRBJ2-2, with D maybe TRBD1 (6 bases). Germline CDR1 SEHNR, CDR2 FQNEAQ (reference sequence). Trimming stripped 5 bases from V and 5 bases from J, with 15 bases between. The CDR3 is made up of 15 amino acids. The CDR3 sequence is CASSKLTGTTGELFF. The CDR3 coding sequence is TGTGCCAGCAGCAAGCTCACAGGGACGACCGGGGAGCTGTTTTTT.

The V gene is TRBV9, the J gene TRBJ1-1; 10 bases line up with TRBD1. Germline loops: CDR1 SGDLS, CDR2 YYNGEE. The V gene end was trimmed by 4 bases and the J gene end by 6 bases; junction bases not matched to a gene: 9. The CDR3 length is 15 residues. CDR3 amino acids: CASSISGTGEAEAFF. CDR3 nucleotides: TGTGCCAGCAGCATTTCCGGGACAGGGGAAGCTGAAGCTTTCTTT.

The chain has TRBV11-2 and TRBJ2-7; D not certain. Germline V gives CDR1 SGHAT, CDR2 FQNNGV. The CDR3 runs 16 residues. V was pared by 4 bases and J by 1 base, with 17 bases between. The CDR3 region has the DNA TGTGCCAGCAGCTCAAATAAAGGTCTAGGTTCCTACGAGCAGTACTTC. Encoded protein: CASSSNKGLGSYEQYF.

The chain carries TRBV7-9 and TRBJ2-5, with 12 bases fitting TRBD1. Trimming cost V 5 bases and J 5 bases; bases outside gene matches: 9. This CDR3 has 16 amino acids. The germline V gene has CDR1 SEHNR and CDR2 FQNEAQ (reference sequence). The CDR3 spells CASSQPGQGARETQYF. The CDR3 nucleotides read TGTGCCAGCAGCCAGCCGGGACAGGGGGCTAGGGAGACCCAGTACTTC.

Concerning this clone: This sample includes further DNA sequences coding for the same CDR3. This chain uses TRBV2 with TRBJ1-5; 8 positions agree with TRBD1. Looked up from germline, CDR1 is SNHLY and CDR2 is FYNNEI. With 2 bases clipped from V and 3 bases from J, the junction kept 3 bases outside the gene matches. The CDR3 length is 15 residues. The CDR3 sequence: CASSEMGQVNQPQHF. CDR3 DNA: TGTGCCAGCAGTGAAATGGGACAGGTCAATCAGCCCCAGCATTTT.

This chain connects TRBV4-3 to TRBJ2-2; possibly TRBD1 for D (5 bases). V was cut by 3 bases and J by 15 bases, with 14 bases left in between. Germline assignment: CDR1 LGHNA and CDR2 YSLEER. This CDR3 has 12 amino acids. CDR3 sequence: CASSHGAGKVFF. The CDR3 DNA reads as TGCGCCAGCAGCCATGGGGCAGGGAAGGTGTTTTTT.

The genes are TRBV6-5 and TRBJ2-7; perhaps TRBD2 as D (7 bases). The V and J ends lost 8 bases and 4 bases respectively, with 18 bases between them. In germline, CDR1 is MNHEY, CDR2 SVGAGI. The CDR3 consists of 14 residues. The chain's CDR3 is CASDSQGGRYEQYF. The CDR3 DNA reads TGTGCCAGCGATTCACAGGGAGGGAGGTACGAGCAGTACTTC.

This clone showed up just a few times. The chain uses TRBV30 and TRBJ2-1; D not resolved. This CDR3 contains 11 residues. The V and J ends lost 1 base and 9 bases respectively, with 7 bases between them. Germline V CDR1 and CDR2: GTSNPN, SVGIG (reference sequence). Here the CDR3 DNA reads TGTGCCTGGAGTGGCCAGGTTGAGCAGTTCTTC. Protein product: CAWSGQVEQFF.

This sequence joins TRBV11-2 and TRBJ2-2, with D perhaps matching TRBD1 (6 bases). Germline-derived CDR1 and CDR2 are SGHAT and FQNNGV. The CDR3 sequence is 17 residues long. V lost 6 bases and J lost 1, with 18 bases in between. The CDR3: CASRGFGGRENTGELFF. DNA of the CDR3: TGTGCCAGCAGAGGTTTTGGGGGCAGGGAGAACACCGGGGAGCTGTTTTTT.

V and J are TRBV6-5 and TRBJ2-2; 7 nucleotides agree with TRBD1. CDR3 length equals 15 residues. With V trimmed by 8 bases and J by 0 bases, 6 bases remained unmatched. CDR1 and CDR2 (germline): MNHEY, SVGAGI. DNA for the CDR3: TGTGCCAGCCGAGCGAGGGGGCCGAACACCGGGGAGCTGTTTTTT. Translating gives CASRARGPNTGELFF.

This chain uses TRBV10-3 with TRBJ2-2, with TRBD1 matching over 8 bases. Germline CDR1 and CDR2: ENHRY and SYGVKD. This CDR3 comprises 15 residues. Unmatched junction bases numbered 3, after V lost 5 bases and J lost 1 base. CDR3 coding DNA: TGTGCCATCAGTACCACAGGGGGGAACACCGGGGAGCTGTTTTTT. It codes for CAISTTGGNTGELFF.